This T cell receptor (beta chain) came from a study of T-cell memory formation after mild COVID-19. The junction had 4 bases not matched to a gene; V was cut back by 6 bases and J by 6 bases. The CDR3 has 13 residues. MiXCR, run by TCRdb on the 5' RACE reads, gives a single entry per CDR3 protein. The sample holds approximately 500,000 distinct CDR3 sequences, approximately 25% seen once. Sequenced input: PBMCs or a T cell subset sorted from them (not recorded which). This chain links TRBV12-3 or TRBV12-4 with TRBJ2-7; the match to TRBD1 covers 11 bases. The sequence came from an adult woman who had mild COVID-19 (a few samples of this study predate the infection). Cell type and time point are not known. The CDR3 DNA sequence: TGTGCCAGCAGGTTGGGACAGGGGGGCGAGCAGTACTTC. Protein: CASRLGQGGEQYF.